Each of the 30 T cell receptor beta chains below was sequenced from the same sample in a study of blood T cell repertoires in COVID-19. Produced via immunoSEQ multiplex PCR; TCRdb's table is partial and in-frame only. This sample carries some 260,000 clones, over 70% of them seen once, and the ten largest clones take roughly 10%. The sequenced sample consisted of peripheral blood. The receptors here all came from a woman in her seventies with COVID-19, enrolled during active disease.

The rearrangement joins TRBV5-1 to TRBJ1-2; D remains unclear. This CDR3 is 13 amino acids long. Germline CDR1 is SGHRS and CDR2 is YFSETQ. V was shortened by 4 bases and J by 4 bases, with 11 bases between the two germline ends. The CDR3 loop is CASSQLGIYGYTF. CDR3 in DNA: TGCGCCAGCAGCCAGCTGGGCATCTATGGCTACACCTTC.

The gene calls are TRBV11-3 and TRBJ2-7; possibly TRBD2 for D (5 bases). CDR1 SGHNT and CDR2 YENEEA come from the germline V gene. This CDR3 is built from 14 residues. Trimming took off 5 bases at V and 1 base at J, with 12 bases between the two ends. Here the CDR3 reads CASSTLGGSYEQYF. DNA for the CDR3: TGTGCCAGCAGCACCCTAGGCGGGTCCTACGAGCAGTACTTC.

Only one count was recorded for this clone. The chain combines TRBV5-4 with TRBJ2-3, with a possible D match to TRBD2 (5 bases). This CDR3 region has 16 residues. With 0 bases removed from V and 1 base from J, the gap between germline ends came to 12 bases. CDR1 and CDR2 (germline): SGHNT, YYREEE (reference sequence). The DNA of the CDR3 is TGTGCCAGCAGCTTGGAAGGACTGCCTGGCACAGATACGCAGTATTTT. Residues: CASSLEGLPGTDTQYF. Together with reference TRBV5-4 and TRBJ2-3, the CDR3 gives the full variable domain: ETGVTQSPTHLIKTRGQQVTLRCSSQSGHNTVSWYQQALGQGPQFIFQYYREEENGRGNFPPRFSGLQFPNYSSELNVNALELDDSALYLCASSLEGLPGTDTQYFGPGTRLTVL.

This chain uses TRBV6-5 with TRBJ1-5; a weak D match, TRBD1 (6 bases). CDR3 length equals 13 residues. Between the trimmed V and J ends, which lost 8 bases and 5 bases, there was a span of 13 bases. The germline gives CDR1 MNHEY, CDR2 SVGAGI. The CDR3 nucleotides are TGTGCCAGCCGCCAGGGGATCGATCAGCCCCAGCATTTT. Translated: CASRQGIDQPQHF.

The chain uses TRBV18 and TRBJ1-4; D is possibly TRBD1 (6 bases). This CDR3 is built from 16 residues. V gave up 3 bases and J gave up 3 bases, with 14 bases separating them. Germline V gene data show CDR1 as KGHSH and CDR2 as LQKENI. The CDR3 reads CASSPKQGSANEKLFF. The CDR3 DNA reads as TGTGCCAGCTCACCCAAACAGGGTTCAGCTAATGAAAAACTGTTTTTT. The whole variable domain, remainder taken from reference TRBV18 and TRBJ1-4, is NAGVMQNPRHLVRRRGQEARLRCSPMKGHSHVYWYRQLPEEGLKFMVYLQKENIIDESGMPKERFSAEFPKEGPSILRIQQVVRGDSAAYFCASSPKQGSANEKLFFGSGTQLSVL.

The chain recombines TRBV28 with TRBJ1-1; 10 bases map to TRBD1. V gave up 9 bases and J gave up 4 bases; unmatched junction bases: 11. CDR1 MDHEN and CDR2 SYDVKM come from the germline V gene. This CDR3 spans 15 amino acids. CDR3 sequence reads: CASSRQGAGGTEAFF. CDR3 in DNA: TGTGCCAGTTCCAGACAGGGGGCTGGAGGCACTGAAGCTTTCTTT.

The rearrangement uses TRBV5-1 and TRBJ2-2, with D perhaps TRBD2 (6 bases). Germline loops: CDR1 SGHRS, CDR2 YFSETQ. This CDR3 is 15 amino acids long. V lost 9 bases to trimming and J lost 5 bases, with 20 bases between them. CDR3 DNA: TGCGCCACCCTCGAAAACCCCGGGGGTACCGGGGAGCTGTTTTTT. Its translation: CATLENPGGTGELFF.

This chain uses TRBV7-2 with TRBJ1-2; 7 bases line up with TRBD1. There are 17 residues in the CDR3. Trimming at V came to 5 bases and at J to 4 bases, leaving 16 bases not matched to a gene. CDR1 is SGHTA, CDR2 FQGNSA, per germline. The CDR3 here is CASSTRLGQERGYGYTF. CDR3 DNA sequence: TGTGCCAGCAGCACACGACTCGGACAGGAACGAGGCTATGGCTACACCTTC.

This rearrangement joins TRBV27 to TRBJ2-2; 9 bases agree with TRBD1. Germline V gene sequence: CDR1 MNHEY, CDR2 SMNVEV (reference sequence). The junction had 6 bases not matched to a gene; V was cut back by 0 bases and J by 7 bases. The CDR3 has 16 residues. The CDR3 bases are TGTGCCAGCAGTTTATCCTGGACAGGGGTGGTCGGGGAGCTGTTTTTT. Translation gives CASSLSWTGVVGELFF.

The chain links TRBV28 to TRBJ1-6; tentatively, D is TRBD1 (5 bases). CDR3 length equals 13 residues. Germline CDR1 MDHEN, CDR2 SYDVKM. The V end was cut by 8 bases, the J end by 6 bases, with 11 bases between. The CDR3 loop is CASLTETNSPLHF. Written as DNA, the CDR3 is TGTGCCAGCCTGACAGAGACTAATTCACCCCTCCACTTT. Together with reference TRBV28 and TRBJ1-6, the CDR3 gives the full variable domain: DVKVTQSSRYLVKRTGEKVFLECVQDMDHENMFWYRQDPGLGLRLIYFSYDVKMKEKGDIPEGYSVSREKKERFSLILESASTNQTSMYLCASLTETNSPLHFGNGTRLTVT.

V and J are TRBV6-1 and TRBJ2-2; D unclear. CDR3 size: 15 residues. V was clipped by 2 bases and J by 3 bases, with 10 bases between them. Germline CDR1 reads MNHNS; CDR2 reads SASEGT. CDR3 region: CASSEYATDTGELFF. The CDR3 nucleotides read TGTGCCAGCAGTGAATATGCTACGGACACCGGGGAGCTGTTTTTT.

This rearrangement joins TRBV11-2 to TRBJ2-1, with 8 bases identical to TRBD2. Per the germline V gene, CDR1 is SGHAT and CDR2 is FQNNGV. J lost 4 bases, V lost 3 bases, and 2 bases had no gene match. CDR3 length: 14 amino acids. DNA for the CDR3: TGTGCCAGCAGCTTGAGCGGGAGATACAATGAGCAGTTCTTC. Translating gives CASSLSGRYNEQFF. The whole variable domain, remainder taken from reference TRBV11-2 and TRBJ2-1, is EAGVAQSPRYKIIEKRQSVAFWCNPISGHATLYWYQQILGQGPKLLIQFQNNGVVDDSQLPKDRFSAERLKGVDSTLKIQPAKLEDSAVYLCASSLSGRYNEQFFGPGTRLTVL.

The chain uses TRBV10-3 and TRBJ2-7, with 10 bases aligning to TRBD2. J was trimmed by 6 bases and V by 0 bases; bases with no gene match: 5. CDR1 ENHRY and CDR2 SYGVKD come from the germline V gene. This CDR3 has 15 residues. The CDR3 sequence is CAISESSGRASEQYF. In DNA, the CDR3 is TGTGCCATCAGTGAGTCCAGCGGGAGGGCCAGCGAGCAGTACTTC.

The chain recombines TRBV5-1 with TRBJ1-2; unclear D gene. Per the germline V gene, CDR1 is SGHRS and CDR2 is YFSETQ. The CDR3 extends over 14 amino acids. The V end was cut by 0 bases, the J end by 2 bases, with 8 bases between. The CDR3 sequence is CASSLVAANYGYTF. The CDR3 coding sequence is TGCGCCAGCAGCTTGGTGGCAGCGAACTATGGCTACACCTTC.

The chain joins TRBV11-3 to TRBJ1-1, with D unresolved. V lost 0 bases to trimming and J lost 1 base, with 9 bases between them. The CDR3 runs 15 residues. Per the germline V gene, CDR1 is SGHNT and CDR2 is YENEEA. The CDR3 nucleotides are TGTGCCAGCAGCTTAGATAGTGGCGGGAACACTGAAGCTTTCTTT. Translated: CASSLDSGGNTEAFF.

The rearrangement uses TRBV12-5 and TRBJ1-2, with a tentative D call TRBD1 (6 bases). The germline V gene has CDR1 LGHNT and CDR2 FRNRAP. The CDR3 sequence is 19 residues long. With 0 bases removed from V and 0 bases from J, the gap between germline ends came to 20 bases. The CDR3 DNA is TGTGCTAGTGGTTTGGTTTACTCCTTGGACAGTACTCCTAACTATGGCTACACCTTC. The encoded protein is CASGLVYSLDSTPNYGYTF. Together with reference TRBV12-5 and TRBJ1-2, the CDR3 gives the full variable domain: DARVTQTPRHKVTEMGQEVTMRCQPILGHNTVFWYRQTMMQGLELLAYFRNRAPLDDSGMPKDRFSAEMPDATLATLKIQPSEPRDSAVYFCASGLVYSLDSTPNYGYTFGSGTRLTVV.

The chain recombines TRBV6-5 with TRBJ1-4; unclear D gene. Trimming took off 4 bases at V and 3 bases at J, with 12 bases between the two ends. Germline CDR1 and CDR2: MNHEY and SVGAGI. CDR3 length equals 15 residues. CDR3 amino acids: CASSSVGQANEKLFF. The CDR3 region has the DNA TGTGCCAGCAGTTCGGTGGGCCAGGCTAATGAAAAACTGTTTTTT.

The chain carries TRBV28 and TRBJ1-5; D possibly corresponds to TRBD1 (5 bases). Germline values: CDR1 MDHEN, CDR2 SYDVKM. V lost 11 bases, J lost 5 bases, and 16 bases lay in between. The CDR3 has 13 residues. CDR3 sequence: CAWRAQEDQPQHF. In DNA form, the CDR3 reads TGTGCCTGGAGGGCACAGGAGGATCAGCCCCAGCATTTT.

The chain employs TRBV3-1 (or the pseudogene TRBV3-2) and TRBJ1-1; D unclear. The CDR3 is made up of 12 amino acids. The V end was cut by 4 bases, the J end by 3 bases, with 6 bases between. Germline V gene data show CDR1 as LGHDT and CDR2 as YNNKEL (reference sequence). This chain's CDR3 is CASSPGYTEAFF. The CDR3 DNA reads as TGTGCCAGCAGCCCCGGGTACACTGAAGCTTTCTTT.

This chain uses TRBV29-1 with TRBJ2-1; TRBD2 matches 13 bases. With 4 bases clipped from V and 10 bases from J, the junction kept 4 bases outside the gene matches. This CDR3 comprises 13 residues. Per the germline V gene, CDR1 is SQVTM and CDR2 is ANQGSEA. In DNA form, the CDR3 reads TGCAGCGTTGCCGGGACTAGCGGGATAGAGCAGTTCTTC. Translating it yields CSVAGTSGIEQFF.

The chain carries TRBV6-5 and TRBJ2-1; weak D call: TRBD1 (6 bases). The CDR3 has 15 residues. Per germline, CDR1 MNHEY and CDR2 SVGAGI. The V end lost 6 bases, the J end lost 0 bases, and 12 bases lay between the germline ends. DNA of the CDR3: TGTGCCAGCAGCGACGACAGGAGCTCCTACAATGAGCAGTTCTTC. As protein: CASSDDRSSYNEQFF.

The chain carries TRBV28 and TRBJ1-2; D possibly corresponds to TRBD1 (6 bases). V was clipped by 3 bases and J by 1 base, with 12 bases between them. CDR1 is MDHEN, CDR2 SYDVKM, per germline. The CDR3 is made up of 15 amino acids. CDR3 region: CASSFLDRDNYGYTF. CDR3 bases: TGTGCCAGCAGTTTCTTGGACAGAGATAACTATGGCTACACCTTC.

The CDR3 DNA reads as TGTGCCAGCAGCTTAGACAACTTCTACTACGAGCAGTACTTC. This gives the protein CASSLDNFYYEQYF. This chain uses TRBV11-2 with TRBJ2-7; D is uncertain. This CDR3 spans 14 amino acids. CDR1 and CDR2 from the germline V gene are SGHAT and FQNNGV. Trimming took 0 bases from V and 3 from J, leaving 9 bases between them.

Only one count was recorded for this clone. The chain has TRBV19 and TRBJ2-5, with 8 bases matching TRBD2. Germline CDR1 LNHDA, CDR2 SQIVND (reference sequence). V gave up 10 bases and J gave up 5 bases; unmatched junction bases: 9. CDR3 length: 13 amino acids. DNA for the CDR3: TGTGCCATCAGCGGGAGTAGAGGCGAGACCCAGTACTTC. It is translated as CAISGSRGETQYF.

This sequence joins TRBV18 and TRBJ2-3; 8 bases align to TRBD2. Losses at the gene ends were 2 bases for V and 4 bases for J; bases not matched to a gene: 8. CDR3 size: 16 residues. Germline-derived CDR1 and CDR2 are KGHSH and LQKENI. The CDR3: CASSPISGRVSDTQYF. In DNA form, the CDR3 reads TGTGCCAGCTCACCAATTTCCGGGAGGGTTTCAGATACGCAGTATTTT.

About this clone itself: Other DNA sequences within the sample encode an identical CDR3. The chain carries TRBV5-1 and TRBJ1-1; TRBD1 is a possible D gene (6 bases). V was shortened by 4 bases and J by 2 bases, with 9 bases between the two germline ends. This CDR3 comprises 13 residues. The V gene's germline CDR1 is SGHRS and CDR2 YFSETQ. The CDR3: CASSLQGNTEAFF. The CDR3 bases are TGCGCCAGCAGCCTACAGGGTAACACTGAAGCTTTCTTT.

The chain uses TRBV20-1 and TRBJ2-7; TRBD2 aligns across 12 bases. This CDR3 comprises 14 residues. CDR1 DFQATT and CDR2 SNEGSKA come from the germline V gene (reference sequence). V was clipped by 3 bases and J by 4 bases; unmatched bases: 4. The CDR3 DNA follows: TGCAGTGCTAGTACTCTAGCGGGAGGGTACGAGCAGTACTTC. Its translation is CSASTLAGGYEQYF.

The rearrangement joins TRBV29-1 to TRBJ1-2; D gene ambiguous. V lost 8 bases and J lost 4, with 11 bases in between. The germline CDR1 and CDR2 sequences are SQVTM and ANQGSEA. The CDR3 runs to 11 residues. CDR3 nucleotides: TGCAGCACTGAGGAAACCTATGGCTACACCTTC. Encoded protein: CSTEETYGYTF. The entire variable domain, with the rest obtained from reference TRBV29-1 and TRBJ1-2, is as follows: SAVISQKPSRDICQRGTSLTIQCQVDSQVTMMFWYRQQPGQSLTLIATANQGSEATYESGFVIDKFPISRPNLTFSTLTVSNMSPEDSSIYLCSTEETYGYTFGSGTRLTVV.

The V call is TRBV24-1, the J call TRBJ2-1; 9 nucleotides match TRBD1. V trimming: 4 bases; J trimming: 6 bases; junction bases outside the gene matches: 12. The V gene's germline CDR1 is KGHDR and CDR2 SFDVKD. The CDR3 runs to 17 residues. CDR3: CATSEPSGTGLGNEQFF. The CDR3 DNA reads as TGTGCCACCAGTGAGCCATCCGGGACAGGGTTGGGCAATGAGCAGTTCTTC.

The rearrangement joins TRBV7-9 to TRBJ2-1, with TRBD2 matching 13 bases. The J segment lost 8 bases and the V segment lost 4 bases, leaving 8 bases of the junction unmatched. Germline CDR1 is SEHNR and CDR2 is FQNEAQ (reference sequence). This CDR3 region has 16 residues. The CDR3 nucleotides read TGTGCCAGCAGCTACACTAGCGGGAGGGCCACCTATGAGCAGTTCTTC. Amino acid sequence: CASSYTSGRATYEQFF.